The entry that follows covers one T cell receptor beta chain sequence. The antigen is not known. The data belong to a study of T cell responses to AZD1222 COVID-19 vaccine. Whole-study findings and limits: Nearly half of spike-specific TCRs reportedly go after variant regions that carry no mutations. The study identified only five to seven AZD1222 recipients as seropositive at baseline. White British ancestry dominated among donors, who included more females, and clonal diversity was possibly underestimated.

Germline CDR1 reads LGHNA; CDR2 reads YSLEER. Trimming cost V 2 bases and J 1 base; bases outside gene matches: 1. This CDR3 is 16 amino acids long. This table comes from immunoSEQ multiplex PCR, and its TCRdb copy is limited to in-frame clones, with some not included. The sample consists of fewer than 150,000 clones, roughly 87% of them appearing once. Doses given second, at about 4 or about 12 weeks, were pooled. The clonotype originates from an adult who received the AZD1222 COVID-19 vaccine. The chain uses TRBV4-3 and TRBJ2-3; TRBD2 agrees at 12 bases. The sequences come from peripheral blood, collected 28 days after the second AZD1222 dose. Here the CDR3 DNA reads TGCGCCAGCAGCCAACGACTAGCGGGGGGCACAGATACGCAGTATTTT. It codes for CASSQRLAGGTDTQYF.